The rows below give T cell receptor beta chains drawn from one sample of a study of read filtering for tumor transcriptome and immune sequencing. TCRdb used MiXCR to reprocess the reads, holding one entry per CDR3 protein. The table shows 40,000 or so distinct CDR3 sequences, with more than 13% occurring only once. Material for sequencing was a population of CD138-negative cells sorted from bone marrow. The receptors stem from a donor at least 40 years old with multiple myeloma. CDR3s include the opening cysteine and the closing phenylalanine or tryptophan. Each record gives: J gene, D gene, V gene, clone size, CDR3 DNA, CDR3 protein. The D gene is left open where the match is weak. Clone size is shown for a subset of rows, as once, few, many or a class of expanded clone.

j_gene: TRBJ2-1
d_gene: NA
v_gene: TRBV30
abundance: many
CDR3nt: TGTGCCTGGAGGCTGGGGGAGCTTCCGGTCTTC
CDR3aa: CAWRLGELPVF

j_gene: TRBJ1-5
d_gene: NA
v_gene: TRBV5-6
abundance: many
CDR3nt: TGTGCCAGCAGCCAGGATGGGGTATTAAATCAGCCCCAGCATTTT
CDR3aa: CASSQDGVLNQPQHF

j_gene: TRBJ2-7
d_gene: TRBD2
v_gene: TRBV6-5
abundance: many
CDR3nt: TGTGCCAGCAGATCCATACCTAGCGGGAGCTTTGGGGAGCAGTACTTC
CDR3aa: CASRSIPSGSFGEQYF

j_gene: TRBJ1-2
d_gene: NA
v_gene: TRBV7-2
abundance: many
CDR3nt: TGTGCCAGCAGCTTGGACCCCCGGTATGGCTACACCTTC
CDR3aa: CASSLDPRYGYTF

j_gene: TRBJ2-7
d_gene: TRBD2
v_gene: TRBV11-2
abundance: many
CDR3nt: TGTGCCAGCAGCTTAGCCAGCGGGGGGTACGAGCAGTACTTC
CDR3aa: CASSLASGGYEQYF

j_gene: TRBJ2-1
d_gene: TRBD2
v_gene: TRBV3-1
abundance: NA
CDR3nt: TGTGCCAGCAGCCAACAACTAGCGGGGGCTTACAATGAGCAGTTCTTC
CDR3aa: CASSQQLAGAYNEQFF

j_gene: TRBJ1-1
d_gene: TRBD1
v_gene: TRBV10-3
abundance: many
CDR3nt: TGTGCCATCAGTGTGGGACAGGGAATGCGCAACACTGAAGCTTTCTTT
CDR3aa: CAISVGQGMRNTEAFF

j_gene: TRBJ2-1
d_gene: NA
v_gene: TRBV7-3
abundance: medium-sized
CDR3nt: TGTGCCAGCAGCTTAGCGGGGACAACCTACAATGAGCAGTTCTTC
CDR3aa: CASSLAGTTYNEQFF

j_gene: TRBJ2-7
d_gene: TRBD2
v_gene: TRBV7-9
abundance: NA
CDR3nt: TGTGCCAGCAGCCCTAGCGGGAGGGTTTACGAGCAGTACTTC
CDR3aa: CASSPSGRVYEQYF

j_gene: TRBJ1-6
d_gene: NA
v_gene: TRBV10-3
abundance: many
CDR3nt: TGTGCCATCAGTGAGTCTAGGTCACCCCTCCACTTT
CDR3aa: CAISESRSPLHF

j_gene: TRBJ1-1
d_gene: NA
v_gene: TRBV28
abundance: many
CDR3nt: TGTGCCAGCAGTTTTTCTGCGATAGCTTTCTTT
CDR3aa: CASSFSAIAFF

j_gene: TRBJ2-7
d_gene: TRBD2
v_gene: TRBV27
abundance: NA
CDR3nt: TGTGCCAGCAGCGGACTAGCGGGAGTAAGGCACGAGCAGTACTTC
CDR3aa: CASSGLAGVRHEQYF

j_gene: TRBJ2-3
d_gene: TRBD2
v_gene: TRBV6-6
abundance: many
CDR3nt: TGTGCCAGCAGTTACGAGCGGGGGAGCACAGATACGCAGTATTTT
CDR3aa: CASSYERGSTDTQYF

j_gene: TRBJ1-5
d_gene: NA
v_gene: TRBV20-1
abundance: many
CDR3nt: TGCAGTGCTAGAGTATCCGGAGAACAGCCCCAGCATTTT
CDR3aa: CSARVSGEQPQHF

j_gene: TRBJ1-1
d_gene: NA
v_gene: TRBV6-1
abundance: many
CDR3nt: TGTGCCAGCAGTGATAGGGGCTCAAACACTGAAGCTTTCTTT
CDR3aa: CASSDRGSNTEAFF

j_gene: TRBJ2-1
d_gene: TRBD2
v_gene: TRBV5-1
abundance: many
CDR3nt: TGCGCCAGCAGCTCTCGACTAGCGGGACTAAACAATGAGCAGTTCTTC
CDR3aa: CASSSRLAGLNNEQFF

j_gene: TRBJ1-1
d_gene: NA
v_gene: TRBV5-1
abundance: many
CDR3nt: TGCGCCAGCAGCCCCAGGGACGGCACTGAAGCTTTCTTT
CDR3aa: CASSPRDGTEAFF

j_gene: TRBJ2-7
d_gene: NA
v_gene: TRBV5-6
abundance: many
CDR3nt: TGTGCCAGCAGCTTGCCTCAGGCTAGCTCCTACGAGCAGTACTTC
CDR3aa: CASSLPQASSYEQYF

j_gene: TRBJ1-1
d_gene: TRBD1
v_gene: TRBV28
abundance: many
CDR3nt: TGTGCCAGCAGTCGTCCCGGTCAGGGGGACGCCCCTGAAGCTTTCTTT
CDR3aa: CASSRPGQGDAPEAFF

j_gene: TRBJ1-6
d_gene: NA
v_gene: TRBV28
abundance: many
CDR3nt: TGTGCCAGCAGTCCCTTACAGGCCTTCTCCTATAATTCACCCCTCCACTTT
CDR3aa: CASSPLQAFSYNSPLHF

j_gene: TRBJ1-1
d_gene: TRBD1
v_gene: TRBV6-1
abundance: many
CDR3nt: TGTGCCAGCAGTGAGCCGGGACAGAAAGAGAACACTGAAGCTTTCTTT
CDR3aa: CASSEPGQKENTEAFF

j_gene: TRBJ2-3
d_gene: TRBD2
v_gene: TRBV6-1
abundance: NA
CDR3nt: TGTGCCAGCAGGGCGGGACTAGTGACAGATACGCAGTATTTT
CDR3aa: CASRAGLVTDTQYF

j_gene: TRBJ1-1
d_gene: NA
v_gene: TRBV3-1
abundance: few
CDR3nt: TGTGCCAGCAGCGCCGGGACTCTGAACACTGAAGCTTTCTTT
CDR3aa: CASSAGTLNTEAFF

j_gene: TRBJ1-2
d_gene: TRBD1
v_gene: TRBV28
abundance: many
CDR3nt: TGTGCCAGCAGTGCCGGGACAGGGAGTGGCTATGGCTACACCTTC
CDR3aa: CASSAGTGSGYGYTF

j_gene: TRBJ2-3
d_gene: NA
v_gene: TRBV29-1
abundance: many
CDR3nt: TGCAGCTACGGGGGCGGCACAGATACGCAGTATTTT
CDR3aa: CSYGGGTDTQYF

j_gene: TRBJ2-3
d_gene: TRBD1
v_gene: TRBV5-6
abundance: many
CDR3nt: TGTGCCAGCAGCTTGAGCCCACAGGGGGCAGATACGCAGTATTTT
CDR3aa: CASSLSPQGADTQYF

j_gene: TRBJ2-1
d_gene: NA
v_gene: TRBV19
abundance: NA
CDR3nt: TGTGCCAGTAGTATGGGGTACCTCTCCTACAATGAGCAGTTCTTC
CDR3aa: CASSMGYLSYNEQFF

j_gene: TRBJ2-3
d_gene: TRBD2
v_gene: TRBV28
abundance: many
CDR3nt: TGTGCCAGCAGTATAAGACTAGCGGGAGAATATACGCAGTATTTT
CDR3aa: CASSIRLAGEYTQYF

j_gene: TRBJ2-1
d_gene: NA
v_gene: TRBV29-1
abundance: medium-sized
CDR3nt: TGCAGCGTGGGTCAGGACAATGAGCAGTTCTTC
CDR3aa: CSVGQDNEQFF

j_gene: TRBJ2-6
d_gene: NA
v_gene: TRBV5-1
abundance: many
CDR3nt: TGCGCCAGCAGCTTCGGGGTTAGTGGGTCTGGGGCCAACGTCCTGACTTTC
CDR3aa: CASSFGVSGSGANVLTF

j_gene: TRBJ1-1
d_gene: NA
v_gene: TRBV5-1
abundance: many
CDR3nt: TGCGCCAGCAGCTGGGGCCAAAAGACCACTGAAGCTTTCTTT
CDR3aa: CASSWGQKTTEAFF